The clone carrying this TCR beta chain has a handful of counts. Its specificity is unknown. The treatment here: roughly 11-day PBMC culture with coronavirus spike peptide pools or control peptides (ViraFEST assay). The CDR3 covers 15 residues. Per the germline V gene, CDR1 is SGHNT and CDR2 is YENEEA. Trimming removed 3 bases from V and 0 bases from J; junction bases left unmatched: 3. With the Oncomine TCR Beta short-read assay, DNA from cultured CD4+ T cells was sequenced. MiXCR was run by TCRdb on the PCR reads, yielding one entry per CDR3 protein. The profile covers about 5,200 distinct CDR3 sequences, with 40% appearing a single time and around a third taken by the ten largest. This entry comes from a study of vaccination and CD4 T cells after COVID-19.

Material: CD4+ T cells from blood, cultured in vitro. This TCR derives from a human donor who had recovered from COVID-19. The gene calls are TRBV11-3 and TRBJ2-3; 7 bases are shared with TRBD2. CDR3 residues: CASSFSGPSTDTQYF. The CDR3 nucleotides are TGTGCCAGCAGCTTTAGCGGGCCCAGCACAGATACGCAGTATTTT.